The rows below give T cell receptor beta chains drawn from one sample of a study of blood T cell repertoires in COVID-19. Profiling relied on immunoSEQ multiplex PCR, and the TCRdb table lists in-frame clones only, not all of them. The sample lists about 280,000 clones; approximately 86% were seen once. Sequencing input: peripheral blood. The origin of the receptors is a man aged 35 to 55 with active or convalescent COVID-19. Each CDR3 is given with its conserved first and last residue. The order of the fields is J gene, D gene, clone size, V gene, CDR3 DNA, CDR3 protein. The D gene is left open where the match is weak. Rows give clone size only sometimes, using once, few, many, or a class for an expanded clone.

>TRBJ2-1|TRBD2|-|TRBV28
TGTGCCAGCAGTCCCAGCGGGAGTGGGACGGGTGAGCAGTTCTTC
CASSPSGSGTGEQFF
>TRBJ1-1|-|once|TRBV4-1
TGCGCCAGCAGCCAAGAATCAGTGAACACTGAAGCTTTCTTT
CASSQESVNTEAFF
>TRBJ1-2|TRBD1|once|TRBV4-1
TGCGCCAGCAGCCAGAGAGGACAGGACTATGGCTACACCTTC
CASSQRGQDYGYTF
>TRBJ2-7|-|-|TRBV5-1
TGCGCCAGCAGCTTGTTCAGGTTTGATGAGCAGTACTTC
CASSLFRFDEQYF
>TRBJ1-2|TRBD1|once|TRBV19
TGTGCCAGTAGTGCCCGGGACAGGTTTTCTTTAGGCACCTTC
CASSARDRFSLGTF
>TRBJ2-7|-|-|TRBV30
TGTGCCTGGAGTATAGCGTACGAGCAGTACTTC
CAWSIAYEQYF
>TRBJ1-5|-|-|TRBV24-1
TGTGCCACCAGTAGTAGACAATGGAATCAGCCCCAGCATTTT
CATSSRQWNQPQHF
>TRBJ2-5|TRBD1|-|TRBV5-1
TGCGCCAGCAGCCGGGACAGGGCGGAGACCCAGTACTTC
CASSRDRAETQYF
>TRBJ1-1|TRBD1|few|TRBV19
TGTGCCAGTAGTACCGGGACAGGGTTCTTCGGGAACACTGAAGCTTTCTTT
CASSTGTGFFGNTEAFF
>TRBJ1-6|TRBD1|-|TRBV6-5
TGTGCCAGCAGTTACACGGGACAGTCGAATTCACCCCTCCACTTT
CASSYTGQSNSPLHF
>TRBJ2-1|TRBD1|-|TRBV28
TGTGCCAGCAGTCAACAGGGGAATGAGCAGTTCTTC
CASSQQGNEQFF
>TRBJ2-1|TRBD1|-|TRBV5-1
TGCGCCAGCAGCTTGTCGGGACAGGGGCACAATGAGCAGTTCTTC
CASSLSGQGHNEQFF
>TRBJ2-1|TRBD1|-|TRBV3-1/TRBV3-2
TGTGCCAGCAGCCATTACGACAGGGGCCTCAATGCCAAGCAGTTCTTC
CASSHYDRGLNAKQFF
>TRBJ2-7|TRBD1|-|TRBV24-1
TGTGCCACCAGCGACCCGGGACAGGGGAACTACGAGCAGTACTTC
CATSDPGQGNYEQYF
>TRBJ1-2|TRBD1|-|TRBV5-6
TGTGCCAGCAGCTCAGGGGGCGGCTACACCTTC
CASSSGGGYTF
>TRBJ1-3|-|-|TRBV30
TGTGCCCGGATATTGGGAAACACCATATATTTT
CARILGNTIYF
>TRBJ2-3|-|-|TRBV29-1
TGCAGCGTTGTTCAGGGGTTCCAAGGCACAGATACGCAGTATTTT
CSVVQGFQGTDTQYF
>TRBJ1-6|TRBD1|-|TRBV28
TGTGCCAGCAGTTTCGAGACAGGGATAGATAATTCACCCCTCCACTTT
CASSFETGIDNSPLHF
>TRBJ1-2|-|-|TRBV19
TGTGCCAGTAGTATTAGCAGATCGTATGGCTACACCTTC
CASSISRSYGYTF
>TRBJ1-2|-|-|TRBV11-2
TGTGCCAGCAGCTTAGGACAGACTAACTATGGCTACACCTTC
CASSLGQTNYGYTF
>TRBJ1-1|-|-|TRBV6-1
TGTGCCAGCAGTGAAGTCGCCCGCAGGGCTGAAGCTTTCTTT
CASSEVARRAEAFF
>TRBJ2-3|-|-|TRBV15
TGTGCCACCAGCAGGAGCGGCGCTGAACCAGATACGCAGTATTTT
CATSRSGAEPDTQYF
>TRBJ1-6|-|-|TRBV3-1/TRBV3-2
TGTGCCAGCAGCCGCAGGAACTATAATTCACCCCTCCACTTT
CASSRRNYNSPLHF
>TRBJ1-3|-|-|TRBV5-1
TGCGCCAGCAGCTTGGTTGGGGAGGTTGGAAACACCATATATTTT
CASSLVGEVGNTIYF
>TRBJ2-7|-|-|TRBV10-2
TGCGCCAGCCAACAGGTTAAAGGCTACGAGCAGTACTTC
CASQQVKGYEQYF
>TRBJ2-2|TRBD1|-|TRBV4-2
TGTGCCAGCACCAGAAGACAGGGCGACGGGGAGCTGTTTTTT
CASTRRQGDGELFF
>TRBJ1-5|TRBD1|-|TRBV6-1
TGTGCCAGCAGTGAACAAGGACAGGGCTGGAACCAGCCCCAGCATTTT
CASSEQGQGWNQPQHF
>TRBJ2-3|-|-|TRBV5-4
TGTGCCAGCAGCCCAATGCGGGACACAGATACGCAGTATTTT
CASSPMRDTDTQYF
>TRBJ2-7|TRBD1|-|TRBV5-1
TGCGCCAGCAGCTTGGAAAGGACAGGGGACCAGCAGTACTTC
CASSLERTGDQQYF
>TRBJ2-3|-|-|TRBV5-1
TGCGCCAGCAGCTTGGGACTGACGTTTATGACAGATACGCAGTATTTT
CASSLGLTFMTDTQYF
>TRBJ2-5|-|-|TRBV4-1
TGCGCCAGCAGCCATGGAGGGCAGAACCAAAAAGGAGAGACCCAGTACTTC
CASSHGGQNQKGETQYF
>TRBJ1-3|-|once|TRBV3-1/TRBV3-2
TGTGCCAGCAGCCTAGGCTCGAGGGGAAACACCATATATTTT
CASSLGSRGNTIYF
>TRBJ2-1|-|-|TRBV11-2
TGTGCCAGCAGCTCGGGATGGTATTACAATGAGCAGTTCTTC
CASSSGWYYNEQFF
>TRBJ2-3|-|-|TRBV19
TGTGCCAGTACCATAGGGGGCCGGGGAGGAATAGATACGCAGTATTTT
CASTIGGRGGIDTQYF
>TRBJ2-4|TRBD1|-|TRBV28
TGTGCCAGCAGTTTACCAACAGGGGGTTATGGCAAAAACATTCAGTACTTC
CASSLPTGGYGKNIQYF
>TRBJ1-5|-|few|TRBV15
TGTGCCACCAGCAGAGATTTCGGTCAGCCCCAGCATTTT
CATSRDFGQPQHF
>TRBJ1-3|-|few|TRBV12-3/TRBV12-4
TGTGCCAGCAGAACTGGACAGAAGTTCTCCATATATTTT
CASRTGQKFSIYF
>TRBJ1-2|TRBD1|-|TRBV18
TGTGCCAGCTCACCTGAGAGAGAGACAGGGAGTGGCTACACCTTC
CASSPERETGSGYTF
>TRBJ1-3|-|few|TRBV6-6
TGTGCCAGCAGTTCCGACAGGTCCGGAGGAAACACCATATATTTT
CASSSDRSGGNTIYF
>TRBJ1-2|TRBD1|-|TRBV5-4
TGTGCCAGCAGCCTCGCCGGGACAGGGGAGTATGGGGGCTACACCTTC
CASSLAGTGEYGGYTF
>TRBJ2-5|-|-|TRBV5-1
TGCGCCAGCACCACAGGAGGGCTAGAAGAGACCCAGTACTTC
CASTTGGLEETQYF
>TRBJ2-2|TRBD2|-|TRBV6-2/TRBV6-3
TGTGCCAGCAGTTACAAAGCGGGAGGGACCGGGGAGCTGTTTTTT
CASSYKAGGTGELFF
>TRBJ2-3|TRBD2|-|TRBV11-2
TGTGCCAGCAGCTTTACCGCGGGGGTTGCAGATACGCAGTATTTT
CASSFTAGVADTQYF
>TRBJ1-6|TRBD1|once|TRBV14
TGTGCCAGCAGCCAAGTAGCAGGGGGAAATTCACCCCTCCACTTT
CASSQVAGGNSPLHF
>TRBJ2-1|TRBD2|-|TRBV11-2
TGTGCCAGCAGCCTAGCGGGGGGGACCTACAATGAGCAGTTCTTC
CASSLAGGTYNEQFF
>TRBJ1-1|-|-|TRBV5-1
TGCGCCAGCAGCTTTGGGGCCAGGGACACTGAAGCTTTCTTT
CASSFGARDTEAFF
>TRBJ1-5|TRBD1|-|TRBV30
TGTGCCTGGAGTGTACCAGGCGGACAGGCTGATCAGCCCCAGCATTTT
CAWSVPGGQADQPQHF
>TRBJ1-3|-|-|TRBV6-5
TGTGCCAGCAGCCGTGGAAACACCATATATTTT
CASSRGNTIYF
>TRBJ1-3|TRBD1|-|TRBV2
TGTGCCAGCAGGCGAACCGGGACAGGACGCGGAAACACCATATATTTT
CASRRTGTGRGNTIYF
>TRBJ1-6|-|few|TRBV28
TGTGCCAGCCAGAAACAGGAATTCCATAATTCACCCCTCCACTTT
CASQKQEFHNSPLHF
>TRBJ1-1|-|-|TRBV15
TGTGCCACCAGCAGAACTGACACTGAAGCTTTCTTT
CATSRTDTEAFF
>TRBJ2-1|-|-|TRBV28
TGTGCCAGCAGTTTTGGTCAGACCCGGGATGAGCAGTTCTTC
CASSFGQTRDEQFF
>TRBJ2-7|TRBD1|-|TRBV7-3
TGTGCCAGCAGCTCCGGGACAGGGGGCCGGGACGAGCAGTACTTC
CASSSGTGGRDEQYF
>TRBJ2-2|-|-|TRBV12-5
TGTGCTAGTGGACCCCGAGCCGCCGGGGAGCTGTTTTTT
CASGPRAAGELFF
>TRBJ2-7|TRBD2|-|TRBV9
TGTGCCAGCAGCGAGACTAGCGGGACCCCCTACGAGCAGTACTTC
CASSETSGTPYEQYF
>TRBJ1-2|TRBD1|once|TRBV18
TGTGCCAGCTCATTTGACAGGGGTCGGTATGGCTACACCTTC
CASSFDRGRYGYTF
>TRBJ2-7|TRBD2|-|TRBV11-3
TGTGCCAGCAGCCACGGGGGGAGCTCCTACGAGCAGTACTTC
CASSHGGSSYEQYF
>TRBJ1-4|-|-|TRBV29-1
TGCAGCGCTGCCGGGACTCTGAATGAAAAACTGTTTTTT
CSAAGTLNEKLFF
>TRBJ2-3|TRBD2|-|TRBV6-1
TGTGCCAGCAGTGGACACTCTAGCGGGAGTCGTAGAGATACGCAGTATTTT
CASSGHSSGSRRDTQYF
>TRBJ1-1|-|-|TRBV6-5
TGTGCCAGCAGTTTATCGAGCGGGGGTATAAAGACTGAAGCTTTCTTT
CASSLSSGGIKTEAFF